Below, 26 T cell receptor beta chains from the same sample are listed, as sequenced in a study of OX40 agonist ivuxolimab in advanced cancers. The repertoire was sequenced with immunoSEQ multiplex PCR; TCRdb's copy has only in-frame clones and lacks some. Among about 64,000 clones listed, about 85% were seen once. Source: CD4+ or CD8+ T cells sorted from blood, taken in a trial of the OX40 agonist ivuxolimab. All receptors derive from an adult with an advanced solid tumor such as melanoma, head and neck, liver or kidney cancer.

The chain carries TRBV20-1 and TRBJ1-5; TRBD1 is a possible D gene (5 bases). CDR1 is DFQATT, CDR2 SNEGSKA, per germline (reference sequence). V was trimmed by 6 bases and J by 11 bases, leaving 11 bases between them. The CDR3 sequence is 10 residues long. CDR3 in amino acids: CSANQGAQHF. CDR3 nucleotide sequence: TGCAGTGCAAATCAGGGAGCCCAGCATTTT.

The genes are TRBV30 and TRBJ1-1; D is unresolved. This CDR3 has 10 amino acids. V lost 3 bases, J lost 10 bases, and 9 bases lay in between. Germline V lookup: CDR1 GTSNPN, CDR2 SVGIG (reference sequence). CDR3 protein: CAWRQIVAFF. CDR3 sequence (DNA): TGTGCCTGGAGGCAAATAGTAGCTTTCTTT.

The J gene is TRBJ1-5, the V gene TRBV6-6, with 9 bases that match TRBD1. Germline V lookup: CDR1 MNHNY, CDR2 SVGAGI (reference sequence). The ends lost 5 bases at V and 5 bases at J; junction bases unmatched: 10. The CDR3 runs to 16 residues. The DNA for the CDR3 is TGTGCCAGCAGTCCTACGGACAGGGGAGGTGATCAGCCCCAGCATTTT. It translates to CASSPTDRGGDQPQHF.

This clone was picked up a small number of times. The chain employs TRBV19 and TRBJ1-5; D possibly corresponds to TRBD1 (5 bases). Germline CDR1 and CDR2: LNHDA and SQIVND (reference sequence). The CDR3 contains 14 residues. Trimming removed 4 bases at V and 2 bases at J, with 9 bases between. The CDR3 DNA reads TGTGCCAGTAGTACCGTACAGGGCAATCAGCCCCAGCATTTT. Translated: CASSTVQGNQPQHF.

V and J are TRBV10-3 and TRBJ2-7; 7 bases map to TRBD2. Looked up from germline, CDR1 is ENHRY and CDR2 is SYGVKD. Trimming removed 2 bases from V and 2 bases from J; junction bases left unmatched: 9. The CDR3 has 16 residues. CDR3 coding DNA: TGTGCCATCAGTGAGAGGGTGGGGGGGACGACCTACGAGCAGTACTTC. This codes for CAISERVGGTTYEQYF.

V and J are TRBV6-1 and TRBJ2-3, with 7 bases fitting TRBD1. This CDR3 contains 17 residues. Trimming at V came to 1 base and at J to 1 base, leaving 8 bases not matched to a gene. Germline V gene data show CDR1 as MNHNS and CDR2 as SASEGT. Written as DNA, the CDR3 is TGTGCCAGCAGTGAAGACCGACAGGGACGGGGCACAGATACGCAGTATTTT. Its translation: CASSEDRQGRGTDTQYF.

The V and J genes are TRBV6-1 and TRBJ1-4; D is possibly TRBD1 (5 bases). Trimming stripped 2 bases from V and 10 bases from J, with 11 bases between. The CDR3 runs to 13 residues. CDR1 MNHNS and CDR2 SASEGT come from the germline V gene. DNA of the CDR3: TGTGCCAGCAGTGAATACCAGGGAATAAAACTGTTTTTT. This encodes CASSEYQGIKLFF.

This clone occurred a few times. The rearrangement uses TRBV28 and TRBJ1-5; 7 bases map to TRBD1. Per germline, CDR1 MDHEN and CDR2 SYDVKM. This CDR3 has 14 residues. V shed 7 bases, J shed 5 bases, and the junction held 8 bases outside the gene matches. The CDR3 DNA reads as TGTGCCAGCATTCACAGGGGAAGGGATCAGCCCCAGCATTTT. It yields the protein CASIHRGRDQPQHF.

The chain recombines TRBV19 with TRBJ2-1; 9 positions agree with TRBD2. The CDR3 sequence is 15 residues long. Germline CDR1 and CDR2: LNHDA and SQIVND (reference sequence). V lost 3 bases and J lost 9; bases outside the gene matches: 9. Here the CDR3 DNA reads TGTGCCAGTAGTATGACCCCAGCGGGAGGAGGTGAGCAGTTCTTC. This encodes CASSMTPAGGGEQFF.

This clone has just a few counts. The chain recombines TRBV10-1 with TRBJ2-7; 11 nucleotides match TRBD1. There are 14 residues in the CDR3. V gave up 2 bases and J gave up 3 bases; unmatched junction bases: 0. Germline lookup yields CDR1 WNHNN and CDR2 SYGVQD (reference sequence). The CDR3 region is CASSEGTGGYEQYF. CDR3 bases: TGCGCCAGCAGTGAGGGGACAGGGGGCTACGAGCAGTACTTC.

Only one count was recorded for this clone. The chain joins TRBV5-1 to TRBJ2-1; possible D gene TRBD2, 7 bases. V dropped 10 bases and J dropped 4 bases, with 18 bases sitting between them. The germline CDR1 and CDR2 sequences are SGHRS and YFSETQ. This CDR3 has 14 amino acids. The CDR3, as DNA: TGCGCCTCCCGGGGGGCGGGAGCATACAATGAGCAGTTCTTC. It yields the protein CASRGAGAYNEQFF. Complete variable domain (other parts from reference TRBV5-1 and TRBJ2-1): KAGVTQTPRYLIKTRGQQVTLSCSPISGHRSVSWYQQTPGQGLQFLFEYFSETQRNKGNFPGRFSGRQFSNSRSEMNVSTLELGDSALYLCASRGAGAYNEQFFGPGTRLTVL.

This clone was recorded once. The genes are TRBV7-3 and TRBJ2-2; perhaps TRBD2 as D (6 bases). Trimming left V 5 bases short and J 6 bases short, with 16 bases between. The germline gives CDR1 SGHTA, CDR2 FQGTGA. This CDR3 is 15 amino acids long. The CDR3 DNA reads TGTGCCAGCAGCCTCCGACTAGGCGGGTCCGGGGAGCTGTTTTTT. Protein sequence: CASSLRLGGSGELFF.

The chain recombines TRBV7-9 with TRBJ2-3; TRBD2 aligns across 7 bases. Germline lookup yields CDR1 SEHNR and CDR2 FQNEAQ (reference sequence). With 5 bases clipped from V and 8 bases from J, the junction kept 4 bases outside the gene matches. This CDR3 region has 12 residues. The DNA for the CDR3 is TGTGCCAGCAGCCAGACTAGCCTTACGCAGTATTTT. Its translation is CASSQTSLTQYF.

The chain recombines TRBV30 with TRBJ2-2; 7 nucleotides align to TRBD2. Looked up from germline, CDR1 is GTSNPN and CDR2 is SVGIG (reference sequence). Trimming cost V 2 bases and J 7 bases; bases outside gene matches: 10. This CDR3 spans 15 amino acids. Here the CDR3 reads CAWSTGTTLIGELFF. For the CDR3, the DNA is TGTGCCTGGAGTACCGGGACTACGCTAATCGGGGAGCTGTTTTTT. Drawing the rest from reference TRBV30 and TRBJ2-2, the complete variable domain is SQTIHQWPATLVQPVGSPLSLECTVEGTSNPNLYWYRQAAGRGLQLLFYSVGIGQISSEVPQNLSASRPQDRQFILSSKKLLLSDSGFYLCAWSTGTTLIGELFFGEGSRLTVL.

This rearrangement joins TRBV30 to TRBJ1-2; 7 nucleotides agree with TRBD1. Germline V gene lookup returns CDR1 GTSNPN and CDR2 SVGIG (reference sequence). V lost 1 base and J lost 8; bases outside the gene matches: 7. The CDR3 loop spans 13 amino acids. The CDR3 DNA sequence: TGTGCCTGGAGTGAGACAGGGTGGAACGGCTACACCTTC. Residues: CAWSETGWNGYTF.

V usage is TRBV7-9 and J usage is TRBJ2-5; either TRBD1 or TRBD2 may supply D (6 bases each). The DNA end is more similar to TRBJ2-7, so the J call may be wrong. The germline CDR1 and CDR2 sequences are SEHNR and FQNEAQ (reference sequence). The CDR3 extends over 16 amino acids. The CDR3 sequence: CASSLKGGATPNEQYF. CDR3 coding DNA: TGTGCCAGCAGCTTAAAGGGGGGCGCCACCCCTAACGAGCAGTACTTC.

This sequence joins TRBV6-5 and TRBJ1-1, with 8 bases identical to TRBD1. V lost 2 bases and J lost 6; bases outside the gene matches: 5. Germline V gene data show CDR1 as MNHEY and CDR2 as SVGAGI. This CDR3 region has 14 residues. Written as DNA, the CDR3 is TGTGCCAGCAGTTACACGGACAGGGATCCTGAAGCTTTCTTT. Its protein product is CASSYTDRDPEAFF.

CDR3 DNA sequence: TGCGCCAGCAGCTTGGGACAGGGCTCTGAAAAACTGTTTTTT. Amino acid sequence: CASSLGQGSEKLFF. This sequence joins TRBV5-1 and TRBJ1-4; TRBD1 matches 7 bases. The CDR3 is made up of 14 amino acids. Trimming cost V 0 bases and J 7 bases; bases outside gene matches: 3. The germline gives CDR1 SGHRS, CDR2 YFSETQ.

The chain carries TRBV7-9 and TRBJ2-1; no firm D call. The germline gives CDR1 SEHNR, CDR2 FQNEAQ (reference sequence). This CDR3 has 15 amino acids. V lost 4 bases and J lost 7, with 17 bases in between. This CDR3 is CASSSPGSLGNEQFF. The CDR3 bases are TGTGCCAGCAGCTCCCCTGGATCCTTAGGGAATGAGCAGTTCTTC.

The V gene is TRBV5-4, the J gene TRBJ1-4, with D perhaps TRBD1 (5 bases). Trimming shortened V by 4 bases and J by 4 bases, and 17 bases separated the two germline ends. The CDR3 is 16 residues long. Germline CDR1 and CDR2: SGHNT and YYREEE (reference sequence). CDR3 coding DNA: TGTGCCAGCAGCGGGGGACCGTCTGCTGGTAATGAAAAACTGTTTTTT. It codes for CASSGGPSAGNEKLFF.

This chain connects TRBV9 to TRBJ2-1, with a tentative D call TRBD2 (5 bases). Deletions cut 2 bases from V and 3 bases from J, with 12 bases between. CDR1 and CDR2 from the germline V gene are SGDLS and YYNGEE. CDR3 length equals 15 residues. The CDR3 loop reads CASSVDWAGYNEQFF. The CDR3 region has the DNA TGTGCCAGCAGCGTGGACTGGGCGGGCTACAATGAGCAGTTCTTC. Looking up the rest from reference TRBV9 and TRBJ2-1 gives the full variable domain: DSGVTQTPKHLITATGQRVTLRCSPRSGDLSVYWYQQSLDQGLQFLIQYYNGEERAKGNILERFSAQQFPDLHSELNLSSLELGDSALYFCASSVDWAGYNEQFFGPGTRLTVL.

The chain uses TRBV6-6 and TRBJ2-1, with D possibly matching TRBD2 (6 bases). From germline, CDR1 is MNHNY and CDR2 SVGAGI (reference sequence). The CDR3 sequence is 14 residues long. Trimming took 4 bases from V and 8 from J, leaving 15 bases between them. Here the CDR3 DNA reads TGTGCCAGCAGTTTCCTAGCGAGTAGGGATGAGCAGTTCTTC. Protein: CASSFLASRDEQFF.

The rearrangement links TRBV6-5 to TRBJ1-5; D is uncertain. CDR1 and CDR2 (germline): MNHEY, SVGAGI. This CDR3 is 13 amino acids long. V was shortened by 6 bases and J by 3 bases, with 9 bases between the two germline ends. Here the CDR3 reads CASRAQFNQPQHF. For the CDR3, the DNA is TGTGCCAGCAGGGCACAGTTCAATCAGCCCCAGCATTTT.

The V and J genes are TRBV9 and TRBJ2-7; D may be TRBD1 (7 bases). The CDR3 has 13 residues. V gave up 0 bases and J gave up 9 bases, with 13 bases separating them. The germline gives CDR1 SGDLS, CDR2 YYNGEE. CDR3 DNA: TGTGCCAGCAGCGTAGAGTCAGGGGGAGGGCAGTACTTC. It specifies CASSVESGGGQYF. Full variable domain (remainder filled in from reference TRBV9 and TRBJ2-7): DSGVTQTPKHLITATGQRVTLRCSPRSGDLSVYWYQQSLDQGLQFLIQYYNGEERAKGNILERFSAQQFPDLHSELNLSSLELGDSALYFCASSVESGGGQYFGPGTRLTVT.

The CDR3 loop is CASSYPGGRDTEAFF. The CDR3 nucleotides are TGTGCCAGCAGTTACCCCGGGGGAAGGGACACTGAAGCTTTCTTT. This chain uses TRBV6-6 with TRBJ1-1, with D maybe TRBD1 (5 bases). V was cut by 2 bases and J by 3 bases, with 13 bases left in between. CDR1 is MNHNY, CDR2 SVGAGI, per germline (reference sequence). This CDR3 comprises 15 residues.

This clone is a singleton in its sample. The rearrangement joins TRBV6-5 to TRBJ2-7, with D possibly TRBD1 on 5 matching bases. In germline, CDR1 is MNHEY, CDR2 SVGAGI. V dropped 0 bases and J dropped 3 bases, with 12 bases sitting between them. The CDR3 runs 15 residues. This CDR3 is CASSYSWQGDYEQYF. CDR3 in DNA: TGTGCCAGCAGTTACTCGTGGCAGGGCGACTACGAGCAGTACTTC.